These 14 T cell receptor beta chains were all obtained from the same sample, sequenced in a study of identical twins. TCRdb redid the calling of the 5' RACE reads with MiXCR, one entry per CDR3 protein. This table holds hundreds of thousands of distinct CDR3 sequences, around 8.3% found once. A further study also used this sample, focusing on yellow fever vaccine responses in identical twins.

Sequencing input: PBMCs. These receptors were collected from a woman aged 18-30 years in good health.

The sample holds a few counts of this clonotype. The rearrangement uses TRBV18 and TRBJ2-7; D ambiguous. CDR1 is KGHSH, CDR2 LQKENI, per germline. The length of the CDR3 is 14 residues. The V and J ends lost 2 bases and 2 bases respectively, with 10 bases between them. Here the CDR3 DNA reads TGTGCCAGCTCACCAGGGGTAGATCCCTACGAGCAGTACTTC. Encoded protein: CASSPGVDPYEQYF.

In regard to this clonotype: A much larger clone differs from this one at a single base, so this may be a read error. The V call is TRBV6-2 or TRBV6-3, the J call TRBJ2-2, with 9 positions matching TRBD1. Germline V gene sequence: CDR1 MNHEY, CDR2 SVGEGT. The length of the CDR3 is 14 residues. The CDR3 is CTIRTGEDTGELFF. The CDR3 coding sequence is TGTACCATCCGGACAGGGGAGGACACCGGGGAGCTGTTTTTT.

This chain links TRBV19 with TRBJ2-3; unclear D gene. This CDR3 comprises 12 residues. Between the trimmed V and J ends, which lost 5 bases and 6 bases, there was a span of 9 bases. Germline CDR1 is LNHDA and CDR2 is SQIVND (reference sequence). The CDR3 loop is CASSLGMDTQYF. In DNA, the CDR3 is TGTGCCAGTAGTCTCGGTATGGATACGCAGTATTTT. The variable domain in full, with the rest retrieved from reference TRBV19 and TRBJ2-3, is DGGITQSPKYLFRKEGQNVTLSCEQNLNHDAMYWYRQDPGQGLRLIYYSQIVNDFQKGDIAEGYSVSREKKESFPLTVTSAQKNPTAFYLCASSLGMDTQYFGPGTRLTVL.

V is TRBV7-8 and J is TRBJ2-3; D remains ambiguous. The CDR3 extends over 16 amino acids. Germline V gene lookup returns CDR1 SGHVS and CDR2 FQNEAQ. V was pared by 4 bases and J by 0 bases, with 14 bases between. The CDR3 DNA is TGTGCCAGCAGCTCAGGTCTCCGGGTGAGCACAGATACGCAGTATTTT. Translating gives CASSSGLRVSTDTQYF.

The genes are TRBV5-1 and TRBJ2-5, with D tentatively TRBD2 (5 bases). This CDR3 is built from 15 residues. The V and J ends lost 4 bases and 5 bases respectively, with 18 bases between them. The germline gives CDR1 SGHRS, CDR2 YFSETQ. The CDR3: CASSITDTRGETQYF. The CDR3 DNA reads TGCGCCAGCAGCATAACCGACACCCGAGGGGAGACCCAGTACTTC.

J is TRBJ2-1 and V is TRBV12-3 or TRBV12-4; no definite D call. CDR3 length: 15 residues. V was trimmed by 1 base and J by 2 bases, leaving 9 bases between them. CDR3 coding DNA: TGTGCCAGCAGTTTAGTGGGTACGCCCTACAATGAGCAGTTCTTC. Translation: CASSLVGTPYNEQFF.

The J gene is TRBJ1-6, the V gene TRBV7-6, with D hard to call. CDR1 is SGHVS and CDR2 is FNYEAQ in the germline V gene. The V and J ends lost 6 bases and 8 bases respectively, with 11 bases between them. The CDR3 totals 13 residues. The CDR3 coding sequence is TGTGCCAGCAGGGGAGATTGGGATTCACCCCTCCACTTT. It is translated as CASRGDWDSPLHF.

Ten or more counts support this clonotype. V usage is TRBV5-6 and J usage is TRBJ1-4; D call uncertain. The CDR3 consists of 14 residues. The V end lost 2 bases, the J end lost 0 bases, and 5 bases lay between the germline ends. Looked up from germline, CDR1 is SGHDT and CDR2 is YYEEEE. The CDR3 protein is CASSLPATNEKLFF. CDR3 in DNA: TGTGCCAGCAGCTTACCTGCAACTAATGAAAAACTGTTTTTT.

This clonotype has only a few counts. V is TRBV20-1 and J is TRBJ1-1; D gene uncertain. Per germline, CDR1 DFQATT and CDR2 SNEGSKA (reference sequence). Trimming shortened V by 1 base and J by 4 bases, and 10 bases separated the two germline ends. The CDR3 sequence is 13 residues long. The CDR3 here is CSARAPEGTEAFF. The CDR3 nucleotides are TGCAGTGCTAGAGCGCCAGAGGGCACTGAAGCTTTCTTT.

This clonotype has just one count. The genes are TRBV19 and TRBJ2-1; perhaps TRBD1 as D (5 bases). The CDR3 has 14 amino acids. Trimming shortened V by 6 bases and J by 2 bases, and 11 bases separated the two germline ends. Looked up from germline, CDR1 is LNHDA and CDR2 is SQIVND (reference sequence). As DNA, the CDR3 is TGTGCCAGTAGCACCGACAGTACCTACAATGAGCAGTTCTTC. Translating it yields CASSTDSTYNEQFF.

V is TRBV7-9 and J is TRBJ2-7, with D perhaps TRBD1 (6 bases). Per germline, CDR1 SEHNR and CDR2 FQNEAQ (reference sequence). CDR3 size: 14 residues. Trimming cost V 1 base and J 11 bases, with 18 bases left between them. The chain's CDR3 is CASSLVTGHPAEYF. CDR3 DNA: TGTGCCAGCAGCTTAGTTACGGGACACCCGGCCGAGTACTTC.

This clonotype was observed many times. V is TRBV15 and J is TRBJ2-3; 10 bases fit TRBD2. This CDR3 comprises 17 residues. With 0 bases clipped from V and 4 bases from J, the junction kept 7 bases outside the gene matches. CDR1 and CDR2 (germline): LNHNV, YYDKDF (reference sequence). In DNA form, the CDR3 reads TGTGCCACCAGCAGAGATCCGCCTAGCGGGAGATCAGATACGCAGTATTTT. It yields the protein CATSRDPPSGRSDTQYF.

This chain links TRBV15 with TRBJ2-7; possible D gene TRBD2, 5 bases. The CDR3 extends over 16 amino acids. Trimming stripped 0 bases from V and 0 bases from J, with 12 bases between. The germline V gene has CDR1 LNHNV and CDR2 YYDKDF (reference sequence). CDR3 sequence (DNA): TGTGCCACCAGCAGAGATATAACGGGAAGCTCCTACGAGCAGTACTTC. Translating gives CATSRDITGSSYEQYF.

This clonotype came up many times. The CDR3 loop is CASSGTLNTGELFF. CDR3 bases: TGTGCCAGCTCGGGCACCTTAAACACCGGGGAGCTGTTTTTT. The gene calls are TRBV2 and TRBJ2-2; D ambiguous. This CDR3 region has 14 residues. V was shortened by 8 bases and J by 2 bases, with 12 bases between the two germline ends. Looked up from germline, CDR1 is SNHLY and CDR2 is FYNNEI.